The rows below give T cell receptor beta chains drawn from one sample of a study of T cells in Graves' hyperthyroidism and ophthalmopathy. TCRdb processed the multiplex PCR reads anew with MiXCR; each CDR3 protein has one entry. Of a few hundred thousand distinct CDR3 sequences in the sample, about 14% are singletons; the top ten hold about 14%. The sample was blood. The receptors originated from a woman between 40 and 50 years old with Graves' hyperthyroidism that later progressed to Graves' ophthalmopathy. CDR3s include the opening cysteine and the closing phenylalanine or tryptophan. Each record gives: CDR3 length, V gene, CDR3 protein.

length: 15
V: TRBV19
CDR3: CASMDGASGANVLTF

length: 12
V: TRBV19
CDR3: CASSVGQDEQYF

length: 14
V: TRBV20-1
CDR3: CSASRPGDGNTTYF

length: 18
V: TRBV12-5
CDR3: CASGLATLATGPYNEQFF

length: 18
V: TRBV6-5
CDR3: CASSLDGGGVGGANVLTF

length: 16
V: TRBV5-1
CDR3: CASSLVGIIGSNEQFF

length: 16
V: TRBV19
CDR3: CASNKGKISLNQPQHF

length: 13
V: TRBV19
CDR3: CASSPGHGEKLFF

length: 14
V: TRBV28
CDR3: CASSFAWTVREQFF

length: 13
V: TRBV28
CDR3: CASSLAGGDTQYF

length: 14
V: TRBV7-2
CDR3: CASSSGVHQDTQYF

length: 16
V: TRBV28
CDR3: CASSLIARRSGNTIYF

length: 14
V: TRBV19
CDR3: CASSTGTGLTGLFF

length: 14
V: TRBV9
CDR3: CASSVAPSGGEQYF

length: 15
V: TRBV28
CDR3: CASSDNRDWNNEQFF

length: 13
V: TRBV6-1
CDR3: CASSEFGNSPLHF

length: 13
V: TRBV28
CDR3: CASSLTDTKKLFF

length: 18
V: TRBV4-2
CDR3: CASSQEGVAAISTDTQYF

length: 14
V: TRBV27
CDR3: CASSGLAGKKTQYF

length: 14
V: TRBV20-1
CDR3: CSASTGTSYNEQFF

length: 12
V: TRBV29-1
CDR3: CSVGLAGYEQYF

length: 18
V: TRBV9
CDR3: CASSVGGGHEVIDTEAFF

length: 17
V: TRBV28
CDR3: CASSLYGTSGRAETQYF

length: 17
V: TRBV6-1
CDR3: CASRPKLSPASGYEQYF

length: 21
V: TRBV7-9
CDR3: CASSHSVALAGVYRSYNEQFF

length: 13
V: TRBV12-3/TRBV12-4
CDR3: CASSPTASRGYTF

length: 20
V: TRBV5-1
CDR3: CASSLLSWASGTSGRYEQYF

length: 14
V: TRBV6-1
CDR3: CASSYLQGGHEQYF

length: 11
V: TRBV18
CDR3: CASSGSGELFF

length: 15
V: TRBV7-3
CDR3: CASSSRLAGADTQYF

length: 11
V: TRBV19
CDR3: CASSIGTGKFF

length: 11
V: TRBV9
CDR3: CASSVASSYTF

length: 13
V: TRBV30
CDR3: CAWSRQGWNEQFF

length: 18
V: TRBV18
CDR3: CASSPRLTTSGVLPTQYF

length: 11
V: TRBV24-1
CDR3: CATSDADTQYF

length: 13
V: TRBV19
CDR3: CASMGQGAHEQYF

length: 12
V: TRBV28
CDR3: CASSWGRQPQHF

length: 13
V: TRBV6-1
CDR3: CASSLMRHYEQYF

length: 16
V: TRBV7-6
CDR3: CASSQQQGAGTGELFF

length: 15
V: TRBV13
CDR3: CASRSPGLGTYEQYF

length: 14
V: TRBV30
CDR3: CAWSRVLNNQPQHF

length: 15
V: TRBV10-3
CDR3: CATHGGGVDGDTQYF

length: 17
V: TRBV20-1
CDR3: CSGGGSGSEYLYNEQFF

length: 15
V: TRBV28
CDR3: CASSFGGTGLGTQYF

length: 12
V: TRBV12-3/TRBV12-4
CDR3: CATSYTNTEAFF

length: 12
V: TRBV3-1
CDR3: CATGTGIDTQYF

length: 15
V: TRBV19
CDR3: CASSIEASGIYEQYF

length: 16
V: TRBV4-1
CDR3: CASSQEGLANEYEQYF

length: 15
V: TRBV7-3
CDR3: CASSLIGGVTDTQYF

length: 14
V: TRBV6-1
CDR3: CASSEGGGNSPLHF

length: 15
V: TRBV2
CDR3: CASSELDRANYGYTF

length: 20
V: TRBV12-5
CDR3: CASGFIALDRGVNRDTEAFF

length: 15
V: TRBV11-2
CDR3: CASSPPGRGLGGYTF

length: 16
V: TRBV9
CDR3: CASSASGLANTGELFF